This paragraph covers one T cell receptor (beta chain) sequence. This specimen comes from a study of blood T cell repertoires in COVID-19. Turning to the study itself: Samples came from the United States, Italy and Spain, spanning acute and convalescent COVID-19.

There are 14 residues in the CDR3. CDR1 is SGHRS, CDR2 YFSETQ, per germline. The V gene end was trimmed by 0 bases and the J gene end by 7 bases; junction bases not matched to a gene: 6. Original data processing: Amplification of reference gene primers provided the estimated nucleated cell counts. Only in-frame clones appear in the TCRdb table, and some are missing; sequencing was by immunoSEQ multiplex PCR. That table supplies the V and J calls and clone size; D and trimming were determined from the DNA. The sample has 30,000 to 50,000 clones, around 77% seen once. The clonotype comes from a man older than 75 with active or convalescent COVID-19. The rearrangement uses TRBV5-1 and TRBJ1-2; 7 nucleotides align to TRBD1. The sequenced material came from peripheral blood. The CDR3 DNA reads as TGCGCCAGCAGCTTGGAGGGGACAGATTTTGGCTACACCTTC. It is translated as CASSLEGTDFGYTF.